Listed below are T cell receptor beta chains from one sample, sequenced in a study of vaccination and CD4 T cells after COVID-19. TCRdb reprocessed the PCR reads with MiXCR, giving one entry per CDR3 protein. Among 15,000 to 20,000 distinct CDR3 sequences, about 53% were seen once, and the ten largest hold approximately 31%. Their target antigens are unknown. The input for sequencing was cultured CD4+ T cells from blood, taken after SARS-CoV-2 vaccination. Every receptor here comes from a human donor with COVID-19. CDR3s include the opening cysteine and the closing phenylalanine or tryptophan. Fields, in order: CDR3 length, J gene, V gene, D gene, clone size, CDR3 DNA, CDR3 protein. A D gene is named only where the DNA matches it firmly. The size of a clone is reported for some rows only, either as once, few or many, or as a class for expanded clones.

14 TRBJ2-4 TRBV27 . . TGTGTCAGCAGTCCCCAGTGGACCAAAAACATTCAGTACTTC CVSSPQWTKNIQYF
18 TRBJ2-5 TRBV5-4 TRBD2 few TGTGCCAGCAGCCCGGGATTGACTAGCGGGGGTATCCAAGAGACCCAGTACTTC CASSPGLTSGGIQETQYF
14 TRBJ1-6 TRBV11-2 TRBD1 . TGTGCCAGCACCTCAACAGGGGGCTTTTCACCCCTCCACTTT CASTSTGGFSPLHF
14 TRBJ2-3 TRBV19 TRBD1 . TGTGCCAGTAGACCAGGGGGCCGGACAGATACGCAGTATTTT CASRPGGRTDTQYF
18 TRBJ1-2 TRBV6-5 TRBD1 few TGTGCCAGCAGTTACTCGCCCACCAGGCGATCAGGGGGTTATGGCTACACCTTC CASSYSPTRRSGGYGYTF
13 TRBJ1-6 TRBV6-1 . . TGTGCCAGCAAATTGACGGGTTACTCACCCCTCCACTTT CASKLTGYSPLHF
16 TRBJ2-3 TRBV27 TRBD2 . TGTGCCAGCAGTTTCCTACTAGCGGGGGTTGGAGATACGCAGTATTTT CASSFLLAGVGDTQYF
14 TRBJ1-1 TRBV20-1 . . TGCAGTGCTCAAAGGGACTCATTGAACACTGAAGCTTTCTTT CSAQRDSLNTEAFF
18 TRBJ2-1 TRBV21-1 . . TGTGCCAGCAGCAAAGGTCGGCATAGCGGGGGGGGTTACAATGAGCAGTTCTTC CASSKGRHSGGGYNEQFF
17 TRBJ1-1 TRBV19 . . TGTGCCAGTCGAACAGTAAGGGGGATGACGAGGACCACTGAAGCTTTCTTT CASRTVRGMTRTTEAFF
17 TRBJ2-3 TRBV15 . . TGTGCCACCAGCAGAGTTCTGACGGGGAGTCCTTCAGATACGCAGTATTTT CATSRVLTGSPSDTQYF
14 TRBJ2-1 TRBV2 . . TGTGCCAGCAGTGGATCCCTTGGGGCCGGGGGGCAGTTCTTC CASSGSLGAGGQFF
13 TRBJ1-6 TRBV12-3/TRBV12-4 . once TGTGCCAGCAGTTACAGGGCGATAGTCACCCTCCACTTT CASSYRAIVTLHF
15 TRBJ1-3 TRBV10-1 . . TGCGCCAGCAGTGAGTCGGGACTCCCCGAGACCACCATATATTTT CASSESGLPETTIYF
14 TRBJ2-7 TRBV12-3/TRBV12-4 TRBD1 once TGTGCCAGCAGTTTCACGGACAGGGGCTACGAGCAGTACTTC CASSFTDRGYEQYF
14 TRBJ1-4 TRBV15 . . TGTGCCACCAGCAGAGAGGGGCTTGCTGAAAAACTGTTTTTT CATSREGLAEKLFF
11 TRBJ2-5 TRBV2 . few TGTGCCAGCAGTGAATTATCGGATCGGTACTTC CASSELSDRYF
15 TRBJ1-5 TRBV28 TRBD1 . TGTGCCAGCAGACTTCAGGGGGCAGGCAATCAGCCCCAGCATTTT CASRLQGAGNQPQHF
16 TRBJ2-5 TRBV5-4 TRBD1 few TGTGCCAGCAGCTCTCCCGGGACAGCTAGTAGGGAGACCCAGTACTTC CASSSPGTASRETQYF
13 TRBJ2-7 TRBV27 . . TGTGCCAGCAGCGATGACAGGTCCTACGAGCAGTACTTC CASSDDRSYEQYF
13 TRBJ1-2 TRBV12-3/TRBV12-4 . . TGTGCCAGCAGGTCCCCAGGGGAAGGGGGCTACACCTTC CASRSPGEGGYTF
14 TRBJ1-5 TRBV20-1 TRBD1 . TGCAGTGCTACCGGGACAGGGCAGAATCAGCCCCAGCATTTT CSATGTGQNQPQHF
16 TRBJ2-4 TRBV20-1 TRBD2 few TGCAGTGCTACCTATAGCGGGGGCGGGGCCAAAAACATTCAGTACTTC CSATYSGGGAKNIQYF
15 TRBJ2-2 TRBV21-1 . . TGTGCCAGCAGGACATGGTGCAGGAACACCGGGGAGCTGTTTTTT CASRTWCRNTGELFF
13 TRBJ1-2 TRBV20-1 . . TGCAGTGCTAGTAAAGATTCTAACTATGGCTACACCTTC CSASKDSNYGYTF
15 TRBJ1-1 TRBV6-5 . few TGTGCCAGCAGTTACGGCCGGGACAACTTAGCTGAAGCTTTCTTT CASSYGRDNLAEAFF
15 TRBJ2-1 TRBV6-2/TRBV6-3 . . TGTGCCAGCAGTTACTCCAGCGATTCCTACAATGAGCAGTTCTTC CASSYSSDSYNEQFF
14 TRBJ2-7 TRBV18 . . TGTGCCAGCTCACCATCCCCTGCGGGTCACGAGCAGTACTTC CASSPSPAGHEQYF
13 TRBJ2-1 TRBV24-1 TRBD2 . TGTGCCACCAGAGCGGGGGGGTACAATGAGCAGTTCTTC CATRAGGYNEQFF
15 TRBJ1-1 TRBV24-1 . . TGTGCCACCAGTGATTCGGGACCGATGAACACTGAAGCTTTCTTT CATSDSGPMNTEAFF
15 TRBJ2-1 TRBV7-2 TRBD1 . TGTGCCAGCAGCTTAGCCCAGGGGGCCTACAATGAGCAGTTCTTC CASSLAQGAYNEQFF
16 TRBJ2-3 TRBV7-3 TRBD1 . TGTGCCAGCAGCCCCGGGGACAGGGGGCTCACAGATACGCAGTATTTT CASSPGDRGLTDTQYF
17 TRBJ2-3 TRBV4-1 TRBD1 few TGCGCCAGCAGCCAAGAAGACAGGGGGATACTCACAGATACGCAGTATTTT CASSQEDRGILTDTQYF
15 TRBJ2-3 TRBV11-3 . . TGTGCCAGCAGCTTAGGTTGGGGCGCGACAGATACGCAGTATTTT CASSLGWGATDTQYF
13 TRBJ1-6 TRBV20-1 . few TGCAGTGCTAGAGATATGCAGGCTTCACCCCTCCACTTT CSARDMQASPLHF
18 TRBJ2-5 TRBV25-1 TRBD2 . TGTGCCAGCAGTGAATGGGGAGCTAGCGGGGGGGCGCGTGAGACCCAGTACTTC CASSEWGASGGARETQYF
15 TRBJ1-5 TRBV6-5 TRBD1 . TGTGCCAGCAGTTACGGGGACAGTAGAAATCAGCCCCAGCATTTT CASSYGDSRNQPQHF
15 TRBJ1-1 TRBV20-1 . . TGCAGTGCTAGAGGATCCGGCAGAACAACAAGTGAAGCTTTCTTT CSARGSGRTTSEAFF
17 TRBJ1-5 TRBV12-3/TRBV12-4 . once TGTGCCAGCAGTTTGGCCAGAGGGGGTCGGAGCAATCAGCCCCAGCATTTT CASSLARGGRSNQPQHF
16 TRBJ2-2 TRBV20-1 TRBD2 few TGCAGTGCTAGAGATGGGAGGGCCGCGAACACCGGGGAGCTGTTTTTT CSARDGRAANTGELFF
16 TRBJ2-2 TRBV7-3 TRBD1 . TGTGCCAGCAGCTCTGGACAGGCCAGTATAACCGGGGAGCTGTTTTTT CASSSGQASITGELFF
16 TRBJ2-1 TRBV10-1 TRBD1 . TGCGCCAGCAGTGAGGGGACAGGGGGCTCCTACAATGAGCAGTTCTTC CASSEGTGGSYNEQFF
15 TRBJ2-5 TRBV7-9 TRBD1 . TGTGCCAGCAGTGATGGACAGGGCGGACAAGAGACCCAGTACTTC CASSDGQGGQETQYF
15 TRBJ2-2 TRBV6-5 . once TGTGCCAGCAGTTCCCGGGGGGCGGGCACCGGGGAGCTGTTTTTT CASSSRGAGTGELFF
18 TRBJ2-3 TRBV4-2 TRBD1 . TGTGCCAGCAGCCAGCCGAAGGCGGACAGGATTGTCACAGATACGCAGTATTTT CASSQPKADRIVTDTQYF
15 TRBJ1-2 TRBV20-1 . once TGCAGTGCTCGAAGGGGAGGCAGTTGGGACTATGGCTACACCTTC CSARRGGSWDYGYTF
15 TRBJ2-7 TRBV7-2 TRBD2 few TGTGCCAGCAGCTCAACTAGCGGGGGGAACTACGAGCAGTACTTC CASSSTSGGNYEQYF
15 TRBJ1-5 TRBV5-1 . . TGCGCCAGCAGCTTGGTCGGGGATAGCAATCAGCCCCAGCATTTT CASSLVGDSNQPQHF
14 TRBJ2-3 TRBV2 . . TGTGCCAGCAGTGCGCTGCAGGGAAGGGATACGCAGTATTTT CASSALQGRDTQYF
16 TRBJ1-5 TRBV7-2 . . TGTGCCAGCAGCTTTATGCCAGGGGTGAGCAATCAGCCCCAGCATTTT CASSFMPGVSNQPQHF
15 TRBJ2-7 TRBV11-2 . . TGTGCCAGCAGCTCAGGTTTATTCTCAAAGCCCGAGCAGTACTTC CASSSGLFSKPEQYF
15 TRBJ2-7 TRBV4-1 TRBD1 . TGCGCCAGCAGTCCCGGGACAGGGTCTTCCTACGAGCAGTACTTC CASSPGTGSSYEQYF
14 TRBJ2-3 TRBV10-3 . . TGTGCCACCTCACCCGGAACTAGCACAGATACGCAGTATTTT CATSPGTSTDTQYF
16 TRBJ2-5 TRBV20-1 TRBD2 few TGCAGTGCTTCTCGACTAGCGGGGGGCCTCCAAGAGACCCAGTACTTC CSASRLAGGLQETQYF
14 TRBJ1-4 TRBV10-3 . . TGTGCCATCAAGGAGGGCTTTGGTAATGAAAAACTGTTTTTT CAIKEGFGNEKLFF
13 TRBJ2-3 TRBV6-2/TRBV6-3 . . TGTGCCAGCAGTTACTCACCGACAGATACGCAGTATTTT CASSYSPTDTQYF
13 TRBJ1-3 TRBV6-1 . . TGTGCCGCGCAAGGCCTCTCTGGAAACACCATATATTTT CAAQGLSGNTIYF